Reported below is one T cell receptor beta chain. No antigen is known for it. Here immunoSEQ multiplex PCR was the method, and the copy in TCRdb shows in-frame clones only, minus some. The profile shows tens of thousands of clones, approximately 80% of them singletons. Second-dose timings of about 4 or about 12 weeks were pooled. There are 15 residues in the CDR3. The V and J ends lost 6 bases and 2 bases, in that order; junction bases with no gene match: 5. CDR1 is MDHEN and CDR2 is SYDVKM in the germline V gene. This entry belongs to a study of T cell responses to AZD1222 COVID-19 vaccine. Whole-study results and caveats: The study found vaccine-associated CD4 TCRs spanning spike, dominant at 160-218 and 743-854. White British ancestry dominated among donors, who included more females, and clonal diversity was possibly underestimated. Samples come after the peak T cell response, not at day 14.

The rearrangement uses TRBV28 and TRBJ2-2; TRBD1 matches 8 bases. The receptor was derived from an adult who received the AZD1222 COVID-19 vaccine. The sample in question was peripheral blood, obtained 28 days after the second AZD1222 dose. For the CDR3, the DNA is TGTGCCAGCAGGTCGACAGGGGACAACACCGGGGAGCTGTTTTTT. Translation: CASRSTGDNTGELFF.